The sequence of this T cell receptor (beta chain) was determined in a study of CD8+ T cells in alopecia areata. Study-level findings and limits: Scalp specimens additionally yield sequences from normal skin's resident alphabeta T cells.

Trimming took 0 bases from V and 0 from J, leaving 3 bases between them. Germline assignment: CDR1 GTSNPN and CDR2 SVGIG (reference sequence). This CDR3 has 13 residues. Lesional scalp punch biopsies and peripheral blood were collected from alopecia areata patients. As to this clone: Its target is not known.

Sequencing relied on a cDNA template that was reverse transcribed from extracted RNA. Here immunoSEQ multiplex PCR was the method, and the copy in TCRdb shows in-frame clones only, minus some. The repertoire has some 120,000 clones, 45% to 65% of them found once; the top ten carry under 5%. The receptor comes from a human donor with alopecia areata. The source was CD4+ T cells sorted from blood, collected at week 0. The chain is built from TRBV30 and TRBJ1-3; no clear D gene. This CDR3 is CAWSVRSGNTIYF. CDR3 DNA: TGTGCCTGGAGTGTACGCTCTGGAAACACCATATATTTT.